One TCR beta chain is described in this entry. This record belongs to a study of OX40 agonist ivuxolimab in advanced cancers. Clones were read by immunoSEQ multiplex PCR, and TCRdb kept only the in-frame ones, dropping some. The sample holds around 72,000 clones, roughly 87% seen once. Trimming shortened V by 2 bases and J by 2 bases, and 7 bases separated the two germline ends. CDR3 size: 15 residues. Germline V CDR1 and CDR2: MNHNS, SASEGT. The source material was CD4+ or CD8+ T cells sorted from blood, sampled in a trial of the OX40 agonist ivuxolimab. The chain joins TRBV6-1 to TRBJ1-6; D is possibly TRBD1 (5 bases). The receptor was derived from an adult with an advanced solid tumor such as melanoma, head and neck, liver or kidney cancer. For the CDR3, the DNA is TGTGCCAGCAGTGAAACAGGTCCCTATAATTCACCCCTCCACTTT. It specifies CASSETGPYNSPLHF.